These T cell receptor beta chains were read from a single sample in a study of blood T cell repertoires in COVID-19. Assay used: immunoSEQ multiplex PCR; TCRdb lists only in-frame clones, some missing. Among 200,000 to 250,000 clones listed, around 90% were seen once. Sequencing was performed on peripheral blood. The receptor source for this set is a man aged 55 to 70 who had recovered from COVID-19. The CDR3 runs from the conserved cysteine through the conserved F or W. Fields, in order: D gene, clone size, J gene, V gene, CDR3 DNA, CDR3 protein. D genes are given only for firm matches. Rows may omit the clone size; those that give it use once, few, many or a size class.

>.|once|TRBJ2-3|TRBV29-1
TGCAGCGTTTTGGACAGAACAGATACGCAGTATTTT
CSVLDRTDTQYF
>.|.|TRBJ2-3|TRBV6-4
TGTGCCAGCAGTGAACAGGGAGGGGATACGCAGTATTTT
CASSEQGGDTQYF
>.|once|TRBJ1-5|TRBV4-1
TGCGCCAGCAGCCAAGTGGAACAGAGCCAGTATCCCCAGCATTTT
CASSQVEQSQYPQHF
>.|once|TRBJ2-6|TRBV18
TGTGCCAGCTCACCCTCAAGGGGGTCCTCTGGGGCCAACGTCCTGACTTTC
CASSPSRGSSGANVLTF
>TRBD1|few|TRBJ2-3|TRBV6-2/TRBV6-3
TGTGCCAGCAGTTACAGGACAGGGAGCACAGATACGCAGTATTTT
CASSYRTGSTDTQYF
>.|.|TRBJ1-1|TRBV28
TGTGCCAGCAGTCTGACAGGCAGGGGAGCTTTCTTT
CASSLTGRGAFF
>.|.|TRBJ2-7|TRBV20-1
TGCAGTGCTAGTAGGCAGGGTTCCTACGAGCAGTACTTC
CSASRQGSYEQYF
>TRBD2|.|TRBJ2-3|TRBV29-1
TGCAGCGTTGCCCTAACTAGCGGGAGGGTCGTTGGCACAGATACGCAGTATTTT
CSVALTSGRVVGTDTQYF
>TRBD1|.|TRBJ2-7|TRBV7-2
TGTGCCAGCAGCTTTCGAAAGGACAGGGGGCGGGAGCAGTACTTC
CASSFRKDRGREQYF
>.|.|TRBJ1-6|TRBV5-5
TGTGCCAGCAGCTTATCTGGGGGGTATTCACCCCTCCACTTT
CASSLSGGYSPLHF
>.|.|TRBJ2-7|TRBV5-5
TGTGCCAGCAGCGGAGGGCAGGGACGAAGCGAGCAGTACTTC
CASSGGQGRSEQYF
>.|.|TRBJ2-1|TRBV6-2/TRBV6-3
TGTGCCAGCAGTTACCTAGGCGGGATTATGAATGAGCAGTTCTTC
CASSYLGGIMNEQFF
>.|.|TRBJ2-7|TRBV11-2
TGTGCCAGCAGCTTACAAGTGGGAGGACCGGGGGAGCAGTACTTC
CASSLQVGGPGEQYF
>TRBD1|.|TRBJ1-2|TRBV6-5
TGTGCCAGCAGACCCGACAGGGCATCTAACTATGGCTACACCTTC
CASRPDRASNYGYTF